The T cell receptor beta chain under discussion was sequenced for a study of cytomegalovirus exposure and HLA in healthy donors. The PCR was carried out with 60 Vbeta primers and 13 Jbeta primers. TCRdb's copy holds only in-frame clones and misses some; the assay was immunoSEQ multiplex PCR. This sample has tens of thousands of clones; around four fifths occur once, and the top ten carry about a fifth. Germline values: CDR1 ENHRY, CDR2 SYGVKD. V dropped 0 bases and J dropped 0; count of bases not matched to a gene: 5. The CDR3 has 17 amino acids. Study findings and constraints: The study assumed roughly uniform donor sequencing depth for presence/absence analyses. Many donors shared some public TCRs, even though most TCR sequences were rare. Per a later analysis, approximately 16,000 TCR beta sequences showed association with HLA alleles at 0.05 false discovery rate. V segments that were indistinguishable, TRBV6-2 and TRBV6-3 among them, were omitted from analysis.

Turning to this clone: The antigen is undetermined.

Input material: PBMCs. V and J are TRBV10-3 and TRBJ2-7; 10 nucleotides align to TRBD2. This TCR was recovered from a woman in her twenties or thirties in good health and CMV-seropositive. CDR3 protein: CAISESVSGRISYEQYF. The DNA of the CDR3 is TGTGCCATCAGTGAGTCTGTTAGCGGGAGGATCTCCTACGAGCAGTACTTC.